Listed below are T cell receptor beta chains from one sample, sequenced in a study of shared clonotypes between healthy human individuals. The data were produced by immunoSEQ multiplex PCR, yet TCRdb's version contains in-frame clones alone and is incomplete. The table records approximately 840,000 clones, about 96% of them present only once. Sequencing used naive CD8+ T cells sorted from blood. These receptors were collected from a man aged 30 to 45 in good health. The CDR3 runs from the conserved cysteine through the conserved F or W. Each record gives: clone size, J gene, D gene, V gene, CDR3 DNA, CDR3 protein. A D gene is named only where the DNA matches it firmly. Clone size is given for some rows only: seen once, a few or many times, or a class if the clone is expanded.

size: NA; J: TRBJ1-2; D: NA; V: TRBV28; DNA: TGTGCCAGCAGTTTTCGTCAGGGGTTGTATGGCTACACCTTC; CDR3: CASSFRQGLYGYTF
size: NA; J: TRBJ2-5; D: NA; V: TRBV18; DNA: TGTGCCAGCTCACCGAAGGGCTTACAAGAGACCCAGTACTTC; CDR3: CASSPKGLQETQYF
size: NA; J: TRBJ1-5; D: NA; V: TRBV4-2; DNA: TGTGCCAGCAGCCAAGACAATCAGCCCCAGCATTTT; CDR3: CASSQDNQPQHF
size: NA; J: TRBJ2-5; D: TRBD2; V: TRBV7-2; DNA: TGTGCCAGCAGCATCGCTAGCGGGAACACCTGGGGGGAGACCCAGTACTTC; CDR3: CASSIASGNTWGETQYF
size: NA; J: TRBJ2-7; D: NA; V: TRBV4-3; DNA: TGCGCCAGCAGCCAAGACGGGCGGGGACCCTACGAGCAGTACTTC; CDR3: CASSQDGRGPYEQYF
size: NA; J: TRBJ2-3; D: NA; V: TRBV7-9; DNA: TGTGCCAGCACTACCTCGGGCAGCCTCACAGATACGCAGTATTTT; CDR3: CASTTSGSLTDTQYF
size: NA; J: TRBJ2-7; D: NA; V: TRBV7-6; DNA: TGTGCCAGCAGCTTAGAGACTGGCACCTACGAGCAGTACTTC; CDR3: CASSLETGTYEQYF
size: NA; J: TRBJ2-1; D: NA; V: TRBV27; DNA: TGTGCCAGCAGTCGACTCGTTGAGCAGTTCTTC; CDR3: CASSRLVEQFF
size: NA; J: TRBJ2-5; D: TRBD2; V: TRBV5-1; DNA: TGCGCCAGCAGCTTGGCCTCTAGCGGGAGGGCCATGGGGGAGACCCAGTACTTC; CDR3: CASSLASSGRAMGETQYF
size: few; J: TRBJ2-7; D: NA; V: TRBV4-1; DNA: TGCGCCAGCAGCCAAGACCGCACCGAGCAGTACTTC; CDR3: CASSQDRTEQYF
size: NA; J: TRBJ2-7; D: TRBD1; V: TRBV29-1; DNA: TGCAGCGTTGAAGGTTACGGACAGGGGCTGTACGAGCAGTACTTC; CDR3: CSVEGYGQGLYEQYF
size: NA; J: TRBJ2-7; D: NA; V: TRBV7-8; DNA: TGTGCCAGCAGCTTAGGGGGGACCTACGAGCAGTACTTC; CDR3: CASSLGGTYEQYF
size: NA; J: TRBJ2-7; D: NA; V: TRBV27; DNA: TGTGCCAGCAGTTTATCCCATGGACGATACGAGCAGTACTTC; CDR3: CASSLSHGRYEQYF
size: NA; J: TRBJ1-4; D: NA; V: TRBV5-4; DNA: TGTGCCAGCAGCATAAAGGACTATGCGGAAAAACTGTTTTTT; CDR3: CASSIKDYAEKLFF
size: NA; J: TRBJ2-1; D: TRBD2; V: TRBV7-9; DNA: TGTGCCAGCAGCAGTCGACTAGCGGGAGCATACAATGAGCAGTTCTTC; CDR3: CASSSRLAGAYNEQFF
size: NA; J: TRBJ2-3; D: NA; V: TRBV27; DNA: TGTGCCAGCAGCCCGACGGGAGTCGGCACAGATACGCAGTATTTT; CDR3: CASSPTGVGTDTQYF
size: NA; J: TRBJ2-7; D: TRBD1; V: TRBV28; DNA: TGTGCCAGCAGTTTATCCCCAGGACAGGCCAGCTACGAGCAGTACTTC; CDR3: CASSLSPGQASYEQYF
size: NA; J: TRBJ2-7; D: TRBD2; V: TRBV28; DNA: TGTGCCAGCAGGGGTCCTAGCGGGATGGGTGGGAAATCCTACGAGCAGTACTTC; CDR3: CASRGPSGMGGKSYEQYF
size: NA; J: TRBJ2-1; D: NA; V: TRBV4-1; DNA: TGCGCCAGCAGCCACGGGCTACGGGCGGGAAACAATGAGCAGTTCTTC; CDR3: CASSHGLRAGNNEQFF
size: NA; J: TRBJ2-7; D: NA; V: TRBV7-2; DNA: TGTGCCAGCAGCCAACAGAGTTACGAGCAGTACTTC; CDR3: CASSQQSYEQYF
size: NA; J: TRBJ1-4; D: NA; V: TRBV7-9; DNA: TGTGCCAGCAGCCGGCCAGGGGATGAAAAACTGTTTTTT; CDR3: CASSRPGDEKLFF